This passage covers 27 T cell receptor beta chains from one sample sequenced in a study of T-cell memory formation after mild COVID-19. Each CDR3 protein is one row after TCRdb ran MiXCR on the 5' RACE reads. The table has roughly 450,000 distinct CDR3 sequences, 15% to 20% seen once; the top ten hold 10% to 15%. The specimen was PBMCs or a T cell subset sorted from them (not recorded which). The receptors come from an adult woman who had mild COVID-19 (a few samples of this study predate the infection). Cell type and time point are not known.

The J gene is TRBJ2-3, the V gene TRBV27; 9 bases match TRBD1. J gave up 8 bases and V 6 bases, and 3 bases lay outside the gene matches. Germline V gene sequence: CDR1 MNHEY, CDR2 SMNVEV (reference sequence). The CDR3 length is 12 residues. In DNA form, the CDR3 reads TGTGCCAGCAGGACAGGGGGGCTTACGCAGTATTTT. It is translated as CASRTGGLTQYF.

The rearrangement uses TRBV7-3 and TRBJ2-1; a possible D gene is TRBD2 (5 bases). There are 15 residues in the CDR3. V gave up 5 bases and J gave up 9 bases, with 20 bases separating them. The germline V gene encodes CDR1 SGHTA and CDR2 FQGTGA. DNA for the CDR3: TGTGCCAGCAGCCGATCCCGGGGAGAGATGGGTGAGCAGTTCTTC. As protein: CASSRSRGEMGEQFF.

On this clonotype itself: A read error may be the cause here, since a much bigger clone is one base away. The V gene is TRBV7-8, the J gene TRBJ1-1; no reliable D call. The germline V gene has CDR1 SGHVS and CDR2 FQNEAQ. The CDR3 loop spans 13 amino acids. V gave up 3 bases and J gave up 1 base, with 6 bases separating them. CDR3: CASSLRRNTEAFF. For the CDR3, the DNA is TGTGCCAGCAGCTTGCGGAGGAACACTGAAGCTTTCTTT.

The chain links TRBV10-3 to TRBJ2-1; 9 positions agree with TRBD2. There are 14 residues in the CDR3. CDR1 ENHRY and CDR2 SYGVKD come from the germline V gene. J gave up 6 bases and V 7 bases, and 7 bases lay outside the gene matches. CDR3 DNA sequence: TGTGCCATCACCGAGGGGCGGGAGGGCAATGAGCAGTTCTTC. This translates into CAITEGREGNEQFF.

There are a few counts of this clonotype. CDR3 DNA: TGCGCCAGCAGCCCGGTCGGGGGGAGCTCCTACAATGAGCAGTTCTTC. Encoded protein: CASSPVGGSSYNEQFF. This chain uses TRBV5-1 with TRBJ2-1, with TRBD2 matching over 7 bases. The CDR3 is 16 residues long. Trimming took 4 bases from V and 0 from J; bases not matched to a gene: 7. Germline V lookup: CDR1 SGHRS, CDR2 YFSETQ.

The gene calls are TRBV6-2 or TRBV6-3 and TRBJ2-1; 7 positions match TRBD2. Looked up from germline, CDR1 is MNHEY and CDR2 is SVGEGT. The CDR3 covers 15 residues. The V and J ends lost 4 bases and 0 bases, in that order; junction bases with no gene match: 3. CDR3 amino acids: CASSWSSGSYNEQFF. The CDR3 nucleotides are TGTGCCAGCAGTTGGTCTAGCGGCTCCTACAATGAGCAGTTCTTC.

V and J are TRBV15 and TRBJ2-2; TRBD2 agrees at 7 bases. CDR1 and CDR2 from the germline V gene are LNHNV and YYDKDF (reference sequence). The CDR3 spans 17 residues. After removal of 5 bases from V and 5 bases from J, the junction contained 14 bases not matched to a gene. Here the CDR3 reads CATSGQSLGLGTGELFF. The CDR3, as DNA: TGTGCCACCAGCGGACAAAGCCTCGGACTAGGGACCGGGGAGCTGTTTTTT.

This clonotype was seen only once. This CDR3 is CATSDRKPGQGPVRETQYF. The CDR3 bases are TGTGCCACCAGTGACCGAAAGCCGGGACAGGGACCAGTTCGGGAGACCCAGTACTTC. The chain carries TRBV24-1 and TRBJ2-5, with 9 nucleotides matching TRBD1. After removal of 4 bases from V and 5 bases from J, the junction contained 19 bases not matched to a gene. The CDR3 covers 19 residues. Germline V lookup: CDR1 KGHDR, CDR2 SFDVKD.

This chain connects TRBV27 to TRBJ1-6; D uncertain. Per germline, CDR1 MNHEY and CDR2 SMNVEV (reference sequence). The V and J ends lost 2 bases and 10 bases respectively, with 12 bases between them. The CDR3 is made up of 14 amino acids. Here the CDR3 DNA reads TGTGCCAGCAGTTTACGGGGTAGCGGATCACCCCTCCACTTT. Protein sequence: CASSLRGSGSPLHF.

The rearrangement joins TRBV7-9 to TRBJ1-1, with unresolved D. This CDR3 contains 11 residues. The germline V gene encodes CDR1 SEHNR and CDR2 FQNEAQ (reference sequence). Trimming removed 5 bases from V and 7 bases from J, with 8 bases in between. As DNA, the CDR3 is TGTGCCAGCAGCCGAAAAGGTGAAGCTTTCTTT. As protein: CASSRKGEAFF.

The chain uses TRBV5-1 and TRBJ2-1, with D tentatively TRBD2 (7 bases). There are 16 residues in the CDR3. Germline CDR1 SGHRS, CDR2 YFSETQ. V shed 1 base and J shed 1 base, with 12 bases lying between them. The CDR3 is CASSLRGDYSYNEQFF. For the CDR3, the DNA is TGCGCCAGCAGCTTGAGGGGGGACTATTCCTACAATGAGCAGTTCTTC.

This clonotype was counted ten times or more. The rearrangement links TRBV29-1 to TRBJ2-2; no clear D. The length of the CDR3 is 13 residues. Germline CDR1 and CDR2: SQVTM and ANQGSEA. The V gene lost 4 bases and the J gene lost 0 bases, with 6 bases spanning the gap. The CDR3 protein is CSVVAANTGELFF. For the CDR3, the DNA is TGCAGCGTTGTAGCCGCGAACACCGGGGAGCTGTTTTTT.

There are a few counts of this clonotype. The chain combines TRBV5-4 with TRBJ2-7, with D perhaps matching TRBD1 or TRBD2 (5 bases each). The CDR3 is 15 amino acids. Trimming stripped 5 bases from V and 2 bases from J, with 17 bases between. CDR1 is SGHNT, CDR2 YYREEE, per germline (reference sequence). CDR3 region: CASSSRGGYTYEQYF. DNA of the CDR3: TGTGCCAGCAGTTCCCGGGGCGGGTACACCTACGAGCAGTACTTC.

The chain combines TRBV7-9 with TRBJ2-5, with D perhaps TRBD1 or TRBD2 (5 bases each). CDR1 is SEHNR and CDR2 is FQNEAQ in the germline V gene (reference sequence). The CDR3 runs 15 residues. V shed 0 bases and J shed 5 bases, with 13 bases lying between them. DNA of the CDR3: TGTGCCAGCAGCTTAGCGGAATTGAGGGGTGAGACCCAGTACTTC. Protein: CASSLAELRGETQYF.

This clonotype was observed a handful of times. V is TRBV29-1 and J is TRBJ1-1; TRBD1 might be the D (5 bases). This CDR3 spans 16 amino acids. Germline V gene sequence: CDR1 SQVTM, CDR2 ANQGSEA. Trimming stripped 4 bases from V and 1 base from J, with 19 bases between. CDR3 protein: CSVGGPVGRENTEAFF. In DNA, the CDR3 is TGCAGCGTTGGAGGACCGGTGGGACGGGAGAACACTGAAGCTTTCTTT.

This clonotype was observed a few times. V usage is TRBV6-2 or TRBV6-3 and J usage is TRBJ2-1; 10 bases fit TRBD2. Germline values: CDR1 MNHEY, CDR2 SVGEGT. This CDR3 region has 13 residues. Losses at the gene ends were 7 bases for V and 12 bases for J; bases not matched to a gene: 9. CDR3 coding DNA: TGTGCCAGCAAACTAGCGGGACAAATAGGGCAGTTCTTC. The encoded protein is CASKLAGQIGQFF.

This clonotype showed up just a few times. The rearrangement links TRBV29-1 to TRBJ2-4; 10 positions agree with TRBD1. V shed 7 bases, J shed 5 bases, and the junction held 2 bases outside the gene matches. Germline V gene lookup returns CDR1 SQVTM and CDR2 ANQGSEA. The CDR3 is 12 amino acids. The CDR3 is CSGGTGENIQYF. The CDR3 DNA sequence: TGCAGCGGGGGGACAGGGGAAAACATTCAGTACTTC.

J is TRBJ2-1 and V is TRBV6-5, with TRBD2 matching 9 bases. Per the germline V gene, CDR1 is MNHEY and CDR2 is SVGAGI. This CDR3 has 14 residues. Losses at the gene ends were 10 bases for V and 7 bases for J; bases not matched to a gene: 11. The CDR3 reads CATRLGLAWNEQFF. The CDR3 DNA sequence: TGTGCCACCCGACTAGGACTAGCGTGGAATGAGCAGTTCTTC.

The chain carries TRBV19 and TRBJ1-5; D not certain. This CDR3 has 12 amino acids. Germline CDR1 LNHDA, CDR2 SQIVND (reference sequence). In DNA form, the CDR3 reads TGTGCGGGTAACGGACCCAATCAGCCCCAGCATTTT. Its translation is CAGNGPNQPQHF.

The chain employs TRBV13 and TRBJ2-1; D may be TRBD1 (5 bases). Germline CDR1 is PRHDT and CDR2 is FYEKMQ (reference sequence). The V end was cut by 5 bases, the J end by 4 bases, with 12 bases between. This CDR3 is built from 14 residues. CDR3 sequence reads: CASSLRQPYNEQFF. The CDR3 DNA follows: TGTGCCAGCAGCCTAAGACAGCCTTACAATGAGCAGTTCTTC.

This clonotype was detected a few times. DNA for the CDR3: TGTGCCAGCAGTTTGGTACAGGGGACTAATGAGCAGTTCTTC. This codes for CASSLVQGTNEQFF. This chain links TRBV12-3 or TRBV12-4 with TRBJ2-1; maybe TRBD1 (7 bases). V was trimmed by 3 bases and J by 7 bases, leaving 13 bases between them. This CDR3 region has 14 residues.

Only a few counts were recorded for this clonotype. V gene TRBV7-2 combines with J gene TRBJ2-6, with D possibly being TRBD2 (6 bases). V lost 4 bases and J 2 bases, leaving 15 bases between the germline ends. This CDR3 is built from 17 residues. Germline V gene data show CDR1 as SGHTA and CDR2 as FQGNSA. CDR3 DNA: TGTGCCAGCAGCTCCTGGGAGGCAGTGCCTGGGGCCAACGTCCTGACTTTC. It yields the protein CASSSWEAVPGANVLTF.

The V call is TRBV7-2, the J call TRBJ2-2; TRBD2 agrees at 9 bases. CDR3 size: 15 residues. Trimming removed 3 bases from V and 4 bases from J; junction bases left unmatched: 3. The V gene's germline CDR1 is SGHTA and CDR2 FQGNSA. The CDR3 loop is CASSFAAGGTGELFF. The CDR3 bases are TGTGCCAGCAGCTTCGCAGCGGGAGGCACCGGGGAGCTGTTTTTT.

In this sample, this clonotype turned up many times. The chain joins TRBV4-1 to TRBJ2-4, with a possible D match to TRBD1 (6 bases). This CDR3 comprises 15 residues. Germline-derived CDR1 and CDR2 are MGHRA and YSYEKL. V lost 0 bases and J lost 2, with 8 bases in between. CDR3 in amino acids: CASSQDGQTKNIQYF. The CDR3 nucleotides are TGCGCCAGCAGCCAAGACGGACAGACCAAAAACATTCAGTACTTC.

The DNA of the CDR3 is TGTGCCAGCAGTTTTTGGCCAAGAGTTGGGGAGAGAAACGAGCAGTACTTC. Amino acid sequence: CASSFWPRVGERNEQYF. V is TRBV27 and J is TRBJ2-7, with a possible D match to TRBD2 (5 bases). Germline V gives CDR1 MNHEY, CDR2 SMNVEV (reference sequence). This CDR3 is 17 amino acids long. The V gene lost 3 bases and the J gene lost 5 bases, with 23 bases spanning the gap.

This clonotype was detected a few times. The chain is built from TRBV12-3 or TRBV12-4 and TRBJ1-2, with a possible D match to TRBD1 (5 bases). V was pared by 5 bases and J by 4 bases, with 11 bases between. The CDR3 contains 13 residues. CDR3 in amino acids: CASSPGQVYGYTF. The CDR3 DNA reads as TGTGCCAGCAGTCCAGGACAAGTCTATGGCTACACCTTC.

This clonotype was counted a few times. J is TRBJ1-1 and V is TRBV19; TRBD1 matches at 7 bases. Germline loops: CDR1 LNHDA, CDR2 SQIVND (reference sequence). V dropped 4 bases and J dropped 6; count of bases not matched to a gene: 8. This CDR3 comprises 14 residues. The CDR3 DNA sequence: TGTGCCAGTAGTACTTGGGACAGCGTCCCTGAAGCTTTCTTT. As protein: CASSTWDSVPEAFF.